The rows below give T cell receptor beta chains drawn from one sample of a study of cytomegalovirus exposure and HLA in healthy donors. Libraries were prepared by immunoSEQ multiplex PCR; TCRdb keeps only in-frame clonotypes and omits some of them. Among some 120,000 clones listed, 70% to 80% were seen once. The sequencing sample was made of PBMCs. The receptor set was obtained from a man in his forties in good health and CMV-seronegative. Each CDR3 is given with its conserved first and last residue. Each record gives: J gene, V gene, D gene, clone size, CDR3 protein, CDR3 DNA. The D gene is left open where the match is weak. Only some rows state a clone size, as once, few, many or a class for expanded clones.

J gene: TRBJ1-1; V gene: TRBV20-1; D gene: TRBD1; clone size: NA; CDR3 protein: CRTGAETEAFF; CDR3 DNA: TGCAGGACAGGGGCGGAGACTGAAGCTTTCTTT
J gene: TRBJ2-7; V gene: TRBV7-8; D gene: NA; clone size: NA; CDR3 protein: CASSLVPLNYEQYF; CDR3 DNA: TGTGCCAGCAGCTTAGTCCCACTAAACTACGAGCAGTACTTC
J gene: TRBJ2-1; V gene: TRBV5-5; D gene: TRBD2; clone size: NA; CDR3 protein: CASSFLAGAYNEQFF; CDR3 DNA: TGTGCCAGCAGCTTTTTAGCGGGGGCCTACAATGAGCAGTTCTTC
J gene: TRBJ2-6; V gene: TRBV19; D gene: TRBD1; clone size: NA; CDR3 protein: CASSSLTGTGGPGANVLTF; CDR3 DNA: TGTGCCAGTAGCTCACTAACCGGGACAGGGGGACCTGGGGCCAACGTCCTGACTTTC
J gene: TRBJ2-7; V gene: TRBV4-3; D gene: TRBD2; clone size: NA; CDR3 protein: CASSQDSTGGGKLVEQYF; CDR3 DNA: TGCGCCAGCAGCCAAGATTCCACGGGCGGGGGGAAGTTGGTCGAGCAGTACTTC
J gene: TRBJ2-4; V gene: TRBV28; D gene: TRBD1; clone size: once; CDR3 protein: CASSLGQGADIQYF; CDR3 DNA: TGTGCCAGCAGTTTGGGACAGGGGGCGGACATTCAGTACTTC
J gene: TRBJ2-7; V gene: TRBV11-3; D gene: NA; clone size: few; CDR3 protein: CASSLMANEQYF; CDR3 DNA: TGTGCCAGCAGCTTAATGGCCAACGAGCAGTACTTC
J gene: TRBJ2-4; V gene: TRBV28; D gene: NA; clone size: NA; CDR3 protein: CASSLGQYIQYF; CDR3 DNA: TGTGCCAGCAGTTTGGGGCAATACATTCAGTACTTC
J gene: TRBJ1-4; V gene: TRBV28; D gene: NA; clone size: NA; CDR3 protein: CASPWADRTNEKLFF; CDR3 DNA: TGTGCCAGTCCATGGGCTGACAGAACTAATGAAAAACTGTTTTTT
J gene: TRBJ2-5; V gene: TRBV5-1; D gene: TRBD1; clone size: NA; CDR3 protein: CASSRATGQGSWTQYF; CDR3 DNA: TGCGCCAGCAGCCGCGCCACGGGACAGGGCTCGTGGACCCAGTACTTC
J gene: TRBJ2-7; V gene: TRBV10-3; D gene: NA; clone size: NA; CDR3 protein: CAISDFPDNYEQYF; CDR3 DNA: TGTGCCATCAGTGATTTTCCGGACAACTACGAGCAGTACTTC
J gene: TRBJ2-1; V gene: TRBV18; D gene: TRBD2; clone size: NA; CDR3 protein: CASSPISGRSYNEQFF; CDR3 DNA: TGTGCCAGCTCACCAATTAGCGGGCGATCCTACAATGAGCAGTTCTTC
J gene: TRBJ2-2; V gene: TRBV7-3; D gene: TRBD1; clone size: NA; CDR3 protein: CASSRTGATGELFF; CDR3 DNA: TGTGCCAGCAGCCGGACAGGGGCCACCGGGGAGCTGTTTTTT
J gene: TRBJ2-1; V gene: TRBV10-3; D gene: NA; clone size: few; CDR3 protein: CAISQDSNEQFF; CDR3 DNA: TGTGCCATCAGTCAGGACAGCAATGAGCAGTTCTTC
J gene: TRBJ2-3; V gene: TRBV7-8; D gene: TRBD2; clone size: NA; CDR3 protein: CASSLGVAGHTDTQYF; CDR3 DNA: TGTGCCAGCAGCTTAGGTGTAGCGGGGCACACAGATACGCAGTATTTT
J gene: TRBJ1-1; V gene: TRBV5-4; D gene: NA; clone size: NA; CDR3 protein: CASSAAGGGYTEAFF; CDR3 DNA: TGTGCCAGCAGCGCCGCCGGGGGAGGTTATACTGAAGCTTTCTTT
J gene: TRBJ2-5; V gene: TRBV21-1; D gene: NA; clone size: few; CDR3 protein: CASILRQALPGETQYF; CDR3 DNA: TGTGCCAGCATCCTAAGACAGGCCCTCCCCGGTGAGACCCAGTACTTC
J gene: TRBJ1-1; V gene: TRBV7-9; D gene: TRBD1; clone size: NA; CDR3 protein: CASSLWDRGGTEAFF; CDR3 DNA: TGTGCCAGCAGCCTTTGGGACAGGGGAGGGACTGAAGCTTTCTTT